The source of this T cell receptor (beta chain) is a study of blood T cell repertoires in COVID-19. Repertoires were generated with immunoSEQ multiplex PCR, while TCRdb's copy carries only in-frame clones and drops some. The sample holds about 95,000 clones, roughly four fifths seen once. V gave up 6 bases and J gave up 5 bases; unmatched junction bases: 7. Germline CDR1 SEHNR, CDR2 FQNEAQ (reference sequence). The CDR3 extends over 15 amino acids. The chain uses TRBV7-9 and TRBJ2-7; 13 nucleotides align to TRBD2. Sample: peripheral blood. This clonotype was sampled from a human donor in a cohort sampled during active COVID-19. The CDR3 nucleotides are TGTGCCAGCAGTCCTGGGACTAGCGGGACCGACGAGCAGTACTTC. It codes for CASSPGTSGTDEQYF.